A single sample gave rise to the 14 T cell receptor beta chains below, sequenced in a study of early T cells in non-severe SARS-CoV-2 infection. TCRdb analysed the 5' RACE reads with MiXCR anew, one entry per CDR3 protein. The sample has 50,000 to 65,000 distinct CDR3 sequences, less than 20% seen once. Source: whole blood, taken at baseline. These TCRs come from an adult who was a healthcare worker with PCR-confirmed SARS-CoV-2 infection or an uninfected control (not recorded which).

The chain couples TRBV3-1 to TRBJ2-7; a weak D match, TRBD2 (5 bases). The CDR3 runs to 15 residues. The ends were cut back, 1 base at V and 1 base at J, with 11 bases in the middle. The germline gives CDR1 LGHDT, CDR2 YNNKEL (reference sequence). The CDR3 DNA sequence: TGTGCCAGCAGCCAAGGGATTAGCGATTCCTACGAGCAGTACTTC. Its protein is CASSQGISDSYEQYF.

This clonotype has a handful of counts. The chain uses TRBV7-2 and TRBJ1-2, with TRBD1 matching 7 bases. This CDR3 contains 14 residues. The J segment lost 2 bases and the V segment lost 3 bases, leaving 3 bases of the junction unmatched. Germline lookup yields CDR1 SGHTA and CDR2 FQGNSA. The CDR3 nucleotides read TGTGCCAGCAGCTTGGGACAGCCAAACTATGGCTACACCTTC. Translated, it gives CASSLGQPNYGYTF.

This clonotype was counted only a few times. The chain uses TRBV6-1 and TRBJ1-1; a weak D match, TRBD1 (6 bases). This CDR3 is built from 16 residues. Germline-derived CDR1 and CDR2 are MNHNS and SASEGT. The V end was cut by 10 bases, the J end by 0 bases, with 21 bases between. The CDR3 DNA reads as TGTGCCACCCTCTCAAATATGGGGGCGCTGAACACTGAAGCTTTCTTT. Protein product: CATLSNMGALNTEAFF.

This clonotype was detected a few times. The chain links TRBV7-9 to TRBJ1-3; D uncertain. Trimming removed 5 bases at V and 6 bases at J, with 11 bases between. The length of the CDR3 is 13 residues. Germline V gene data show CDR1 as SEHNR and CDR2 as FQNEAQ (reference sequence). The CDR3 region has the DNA TGTGCCAGCAGCCCCAGAAATTCAAACACCATATATTTT. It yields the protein CASSPRNSNTIYF.

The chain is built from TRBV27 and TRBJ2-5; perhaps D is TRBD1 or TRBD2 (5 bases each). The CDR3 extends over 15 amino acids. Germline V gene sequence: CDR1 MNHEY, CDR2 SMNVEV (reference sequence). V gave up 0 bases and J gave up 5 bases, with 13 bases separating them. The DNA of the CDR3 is TGTGCCAGCAGTTTATCAGGGGCCGGCGGGGAGACCCAGTACTTC. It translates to CASSLSGAGGETQYF.

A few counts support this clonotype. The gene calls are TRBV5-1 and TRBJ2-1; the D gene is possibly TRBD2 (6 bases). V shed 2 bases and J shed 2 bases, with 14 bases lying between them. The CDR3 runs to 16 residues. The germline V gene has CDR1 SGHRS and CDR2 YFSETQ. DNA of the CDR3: TGCGCCAGCAGCTTCCCCGGCGGGGTAACCTACAATGAGCAGTTCTTC. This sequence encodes CASSFPGGVTYNEQFF.

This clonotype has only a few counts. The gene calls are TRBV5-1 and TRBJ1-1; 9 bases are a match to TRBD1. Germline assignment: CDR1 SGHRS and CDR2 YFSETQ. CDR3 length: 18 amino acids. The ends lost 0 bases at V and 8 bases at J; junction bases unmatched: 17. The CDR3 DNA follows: TGCGCCAGCAGCTTGGGGGACAGGGCGCCCGGGTATTATATCGAAGCTTTCTTT. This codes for CASSLGDRAPGYYIEAFF. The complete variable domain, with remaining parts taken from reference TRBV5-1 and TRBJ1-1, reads KAGVTQTPRYLIKTRGQQVTLSCSPISGHRSVSWYQQTPGQGLQFLFEYFSETQRNKGNFPGRFSGRQFSNSRSEMNVSTLELGDSALYLCASSLGDRAPGYYIEAFFGQGTRLTVV.

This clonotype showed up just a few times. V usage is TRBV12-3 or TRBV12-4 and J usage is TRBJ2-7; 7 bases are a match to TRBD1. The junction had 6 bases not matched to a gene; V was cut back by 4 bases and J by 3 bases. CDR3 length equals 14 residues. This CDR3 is CASSSLQGSYEQYF. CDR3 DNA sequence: TGTGCCAGCAGTTCCTTACAGGGGAGCTACGAGCAGTACTTC.

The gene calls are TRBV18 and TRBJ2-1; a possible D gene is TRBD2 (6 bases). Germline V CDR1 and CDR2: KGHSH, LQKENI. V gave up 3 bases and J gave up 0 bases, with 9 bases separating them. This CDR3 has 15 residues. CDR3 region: CASSPAGSSYNEQFF. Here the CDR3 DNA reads TGTGCCAGCTCACCGGCCGGGAGCTCCTACAATGAGCAGTTCTTC.

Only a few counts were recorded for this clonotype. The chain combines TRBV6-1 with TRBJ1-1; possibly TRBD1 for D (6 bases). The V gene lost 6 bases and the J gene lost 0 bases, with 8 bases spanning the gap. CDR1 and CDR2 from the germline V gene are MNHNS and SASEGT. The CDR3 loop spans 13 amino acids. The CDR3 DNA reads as TGTGCCAGCAGAAGGACAGTGAACACTGAAGCTTTCTTT. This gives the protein CASRRTVNTEAFF.

As DNA, the CDR3 is TGTGCCAGCAGTCAACTAGCGGGGGGGCAAGAGACCCAGTACTTC. Its protein is CASSQLAGGQETQYF. The chain combines TRBV27 with TRBJ2-5; 13 bases line up with TRBD2. Germline CDR1 and CDR2: MNHEY and SMNVEV (reference sequence). V gave up 5 bases and J gave up 2 bases; unmatched junction bases: 2. CDR3 size: 15 residues.

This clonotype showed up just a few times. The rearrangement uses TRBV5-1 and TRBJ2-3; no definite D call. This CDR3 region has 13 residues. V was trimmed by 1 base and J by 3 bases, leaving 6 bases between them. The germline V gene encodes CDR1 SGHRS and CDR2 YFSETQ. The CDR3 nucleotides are TGCGCCAGCAGCTTGTACGTGACAGATACGCAGTATTTT. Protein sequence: CASSLYVTDTQYF.

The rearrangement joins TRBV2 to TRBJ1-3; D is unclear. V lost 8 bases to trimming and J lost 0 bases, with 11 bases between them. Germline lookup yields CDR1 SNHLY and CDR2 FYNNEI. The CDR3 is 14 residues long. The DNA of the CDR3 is TGTGCCAGCGGAACACTCAGCTCTGGAAACACCATATATTTT. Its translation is CASGTLSSGNTIYF.

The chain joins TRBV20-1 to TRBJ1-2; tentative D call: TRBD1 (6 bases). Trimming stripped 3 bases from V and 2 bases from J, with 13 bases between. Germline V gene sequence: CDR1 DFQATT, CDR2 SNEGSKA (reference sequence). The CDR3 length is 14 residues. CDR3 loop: CSASVRDNNYGYTF. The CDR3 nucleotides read TGCAGTGCTAGTGTAAGGGACAACAACTATGGCTACACCTTC.